This T cell receptor beta chain was sequenced during a study of sequential checkpoint blockade in melanoma. In the study overall: About two dozen patients had tumor biopsies before treatment and at week 13.

Study conclusions and caveats: Patients with week-13 increases in T-cell fraction and clonality benefited about 30 times more often.

This CDR3 is built from 13 residues. Trimming left V 2 bases short and J 3 bases short, with 7 bases between. Germline loops: CDR1 MNHGY, CDR2 SAAAGT. Only in-frame clones appear in the TCRdb table, and some are missing; sequencing was by immunoSEQ multiplex PCR. The sample lists about 4,000 clones, roughly a fifth occurring once. By sample fraction, this clone is medium-sized. What it binds is not known. Treatment denoted: randomized to nivolumab then ipilimumab (arm A) or the reverse (arm B). Source: tumor tissue (inferred from file names), taken from a patient given nivolumab and ipilimumab in sequence. This rearrangement joins TRBV6-8 to TRBJ1-2; D is uncertain. The receptor was isolated from a human donor with melanoma. CDR3 nucleotide sequence: TGTGCCAGCAGTTACCCGGCATACTATGGCTACACCTTC. The encoded protein is CASSYPAYYGYTF.